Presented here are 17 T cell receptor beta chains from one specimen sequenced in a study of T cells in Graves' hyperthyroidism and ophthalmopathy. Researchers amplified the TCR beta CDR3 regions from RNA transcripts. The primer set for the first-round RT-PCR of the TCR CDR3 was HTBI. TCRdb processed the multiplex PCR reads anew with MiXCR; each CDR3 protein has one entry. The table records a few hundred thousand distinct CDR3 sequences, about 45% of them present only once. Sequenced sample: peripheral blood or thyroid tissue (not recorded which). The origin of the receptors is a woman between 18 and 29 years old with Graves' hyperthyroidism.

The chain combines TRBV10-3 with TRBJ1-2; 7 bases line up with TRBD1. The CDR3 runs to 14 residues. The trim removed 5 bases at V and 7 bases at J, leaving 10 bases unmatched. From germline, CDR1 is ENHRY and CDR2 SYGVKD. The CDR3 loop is CAISSTGALCGYTF. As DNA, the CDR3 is TGTGCCATCAGTAGTACAGGGGCTCTCTGTGGCTACACCTTC.

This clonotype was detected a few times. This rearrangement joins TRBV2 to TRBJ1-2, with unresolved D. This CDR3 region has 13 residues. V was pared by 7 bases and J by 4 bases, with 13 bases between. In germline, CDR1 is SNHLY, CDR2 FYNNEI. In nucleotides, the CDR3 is TGTGCCAGCAACCCGACCGATACCTATGGCTACACCTTC. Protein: CASNPTDTYGYTF. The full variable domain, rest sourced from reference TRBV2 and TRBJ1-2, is EPEVTQTPSHQVTQMGQEVILRCVPISNHLYFYWYRQILGQKVEFLVSFYNNEISEKSEIFDDQFSVERPDGSNFTLKIRSTKLEDSAMYFCASNPTDTYGYTFGSGTRLTVV.

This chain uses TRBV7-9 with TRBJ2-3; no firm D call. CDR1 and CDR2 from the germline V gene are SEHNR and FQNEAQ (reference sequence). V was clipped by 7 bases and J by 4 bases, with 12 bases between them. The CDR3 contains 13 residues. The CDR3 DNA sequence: TGTGCCAGCATGGGGAAGGCCCCAGATACGCAGTATTTT. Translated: CASMGKAPDTQYF.

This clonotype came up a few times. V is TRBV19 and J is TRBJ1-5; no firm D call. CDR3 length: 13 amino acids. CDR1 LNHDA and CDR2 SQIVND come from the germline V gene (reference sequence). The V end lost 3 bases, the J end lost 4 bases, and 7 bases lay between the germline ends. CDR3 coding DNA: TGTGCCAGTAGTATCCCTAGTAATCAGCCCCAGCATTTT. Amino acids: CASSIPSNQPQHF.

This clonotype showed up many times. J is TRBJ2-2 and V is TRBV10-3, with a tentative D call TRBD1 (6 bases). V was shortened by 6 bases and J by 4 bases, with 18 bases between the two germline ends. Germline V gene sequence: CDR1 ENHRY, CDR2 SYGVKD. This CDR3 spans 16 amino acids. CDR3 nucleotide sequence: TGTGCCATCAGGTCCGCTATGGACAGAACCACCGGGGAGCTGTTTTTT. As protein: CAIRSAMDRTTGELFF.

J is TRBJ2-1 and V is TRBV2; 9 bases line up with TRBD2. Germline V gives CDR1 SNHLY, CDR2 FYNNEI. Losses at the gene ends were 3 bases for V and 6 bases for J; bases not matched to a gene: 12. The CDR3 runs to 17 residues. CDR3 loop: CASSDGTSSVFGNEQFF. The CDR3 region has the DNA TGTGCCAGCAGTGACGGGACTAGCTCTGTCTTTGGCAATGAGCAGTTCTTC. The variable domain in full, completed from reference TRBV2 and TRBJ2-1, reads EPEVTQTPSHQVTQMGQEVILRCVPISNHLYFYWYRQILGQKVEFLVSFYNNEISEKSEIFDDQFSVERPDGSNFTLKIRSTKLEDSAMYFCASSDGTSSVFGNEQFFGPGTRLTVL.

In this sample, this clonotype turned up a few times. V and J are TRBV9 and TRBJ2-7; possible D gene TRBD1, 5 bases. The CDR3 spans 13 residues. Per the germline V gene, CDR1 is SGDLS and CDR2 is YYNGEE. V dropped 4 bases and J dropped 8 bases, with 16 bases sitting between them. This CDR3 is CASSQEIGVKQYF. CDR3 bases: TGTGCCAGCAGCCAAGAGATAGGGGTGAAGCAGTACTTC.

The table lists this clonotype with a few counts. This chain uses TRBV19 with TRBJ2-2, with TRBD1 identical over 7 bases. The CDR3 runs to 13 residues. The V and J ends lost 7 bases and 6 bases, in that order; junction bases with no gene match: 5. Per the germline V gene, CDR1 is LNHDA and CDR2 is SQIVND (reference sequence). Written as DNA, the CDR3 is TGTGCCAGTATGAGGGGGCGCTCCGGGGAGCTGTTTTTT. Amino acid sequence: CASMRGRSGELFF.

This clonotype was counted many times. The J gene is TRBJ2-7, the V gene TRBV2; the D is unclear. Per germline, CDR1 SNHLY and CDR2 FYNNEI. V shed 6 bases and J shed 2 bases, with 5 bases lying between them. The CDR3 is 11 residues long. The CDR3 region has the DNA TGTGCCAGCAGGGACGCCTACGAGCAGTACTTC. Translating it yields CASRDAYEQYF.

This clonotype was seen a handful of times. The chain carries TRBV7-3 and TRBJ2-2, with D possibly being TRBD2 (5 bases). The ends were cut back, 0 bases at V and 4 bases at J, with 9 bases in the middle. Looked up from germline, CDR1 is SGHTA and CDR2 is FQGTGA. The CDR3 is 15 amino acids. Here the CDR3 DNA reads TGTGCCAGCAGCTTAACGAGGGCCCCCACCGGGGAGCTGTTTTTT. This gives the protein CASSLTRAPTGELFF.

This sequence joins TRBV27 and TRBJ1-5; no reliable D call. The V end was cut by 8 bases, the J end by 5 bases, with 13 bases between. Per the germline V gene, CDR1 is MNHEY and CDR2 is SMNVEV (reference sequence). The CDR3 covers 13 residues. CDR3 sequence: CASSPSLDQPQHF. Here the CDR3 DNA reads TGTGCCAGCTCCCCTTCACTCGATCAGCCCCAGCATTTT.

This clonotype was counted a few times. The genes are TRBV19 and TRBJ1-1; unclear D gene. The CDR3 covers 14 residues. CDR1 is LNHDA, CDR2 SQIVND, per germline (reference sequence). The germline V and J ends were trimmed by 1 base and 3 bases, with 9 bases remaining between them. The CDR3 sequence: CASSIGEWDTEAFF. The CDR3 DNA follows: TGTGCCAGTAGTATAGGGGAATGGGACACTGAAGCTTTCTTT.

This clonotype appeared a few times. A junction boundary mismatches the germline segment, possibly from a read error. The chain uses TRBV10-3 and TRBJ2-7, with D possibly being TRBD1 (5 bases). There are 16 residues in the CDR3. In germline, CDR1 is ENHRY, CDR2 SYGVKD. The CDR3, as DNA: TGTGCCAGCAGTGATTGGGTTTCGACAGCCGACTACGAGCAGTACTTC. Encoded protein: CASSDWVSTADYEQYF.

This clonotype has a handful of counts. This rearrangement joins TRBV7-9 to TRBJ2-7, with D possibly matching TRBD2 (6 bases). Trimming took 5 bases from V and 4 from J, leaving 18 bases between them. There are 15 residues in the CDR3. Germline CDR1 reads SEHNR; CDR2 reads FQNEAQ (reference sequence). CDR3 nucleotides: TGTGCCAGCAGCCCCCCGGGGGAACTTCCTTACGAGCAGTACTTC. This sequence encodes CASSPPGELPYEQYF. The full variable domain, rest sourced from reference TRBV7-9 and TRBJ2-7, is DTGVSQNPRHKITKRGQNVTFRCDPISEHNRLYWYRQTLGQGPEFLTYFQNEAQLEKSRLLSDRFSAERPKGSFSTLEIQRTEQGDSAMYLCASSPPGELPYEQYFGPGTRLTVT.

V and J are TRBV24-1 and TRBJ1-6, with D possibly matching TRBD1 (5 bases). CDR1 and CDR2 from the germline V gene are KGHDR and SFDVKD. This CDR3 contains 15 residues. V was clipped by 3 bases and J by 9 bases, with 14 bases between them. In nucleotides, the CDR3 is TGTGCCACCAGTGATGCGGGACCTGCTGGTTCACCCCTCCACTTT. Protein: CATSDAGPAGSPLHF.

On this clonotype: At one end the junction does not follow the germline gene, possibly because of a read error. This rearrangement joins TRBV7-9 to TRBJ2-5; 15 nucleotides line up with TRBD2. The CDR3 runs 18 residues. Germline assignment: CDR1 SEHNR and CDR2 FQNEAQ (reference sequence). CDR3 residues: CASSQAYGTSGRQETQYF. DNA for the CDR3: TGCGCCAGCAGCCAAGCGTACGGGACTAGCGGGAGGCAAGAGACCCAGTACTTC.

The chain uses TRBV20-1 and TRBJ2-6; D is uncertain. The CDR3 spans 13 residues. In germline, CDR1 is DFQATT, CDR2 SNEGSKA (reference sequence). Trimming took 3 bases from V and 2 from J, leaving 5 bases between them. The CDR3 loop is CSASEAGANVLTF. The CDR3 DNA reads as TGCAGTGCTAGTGAGGCTGGGGCCAACGTCCTGACTTTC.